This T cell receptor beta chain stems from a study of CXCR3-negative and CXCR3-positive naive CD8 T cells. Findings and limits, study-wide: Against CXCR3-negative naive cells, CXCR3-positive naive cells showed more hydrophobic TRB CDR3s.

Researchers prepared the TRB cDNA libraries using 5' RACE with UMI labels. TCRdb reprocessed the 5' RACE reads and reports one entry per CDR3 protein, with no DNA. Its table lists about 62,000 distinct CDR3 sequences. Turning to this clonotype: Its target is not known.

Germline V gene sequence: CDR1 SQVTM, CDR2 ANQGSEA. CDR3 length: 15 residues. Naive CD8+ T cells had a CD45RO-CCR7+CD27+CD95- phenotype. Sequencing was carried out using naive CXCR3- CD8+ T cells from blood. Subset given: CD45RO-CCR7+CD27+CD95- naive CD8+ T cells lacking CXCR3 (TNR3-). This receptor was identified in a human donor in good health. Some clones in this sample may be carry-over from other donors' samples. This chain links TRBV29-1 with TRBJ2-3; the TCRdb call, TRBD2, lacks DNA for checking. CDR3 amino acids: CSVENSGGPTDTQYF.